The TCR beta chain described here comes from a study of cytomegalovirus exposure and HLA in healthy donors. Primers included in the PCR were 60 Vbeta and 13 Jbeta primers. Clones were read by immunoSEQ multiplex PCR, and TCRdb kept only the in-frame ones, dropping some. The sample lists approximately 100,000 clones, approximately 82% occurring once. The CDR3 contains 14 residues. Germline loops: CDR1 SGHTS, CDR2 YDEGEE. The J segment lost 5 bases and the V segment lost 4 bases, leaving 3 bases of the junction unmatched. The chain couples TRBV5-8 to TRBJ2-2, with TRBD1 identical over 9 bases. Sequencing input: PBMCs. The sequence was collected from a woman aged 18-35 years in good health and CMV-seronegative. This chain's CDR3 is CASSRTGVTGELFF. The DNA of the CDR3 is TGTGCCAGCAGCCGGACAGGGGTGACCGGGGAGCTGTTTTTT. The full variable domain, rest sourced from reference TRBV5-8 and TRBJ2-2, is EAGVTQSPTHLIKTRGQQATLRCSPISGHTSVYWYQQALGLGLQFLLWYDEGEERNRGNFPPRFSGRQFPNYSSELNVNALELEDSALYLCASSRTGVTGELFFGEGSRLTVL.